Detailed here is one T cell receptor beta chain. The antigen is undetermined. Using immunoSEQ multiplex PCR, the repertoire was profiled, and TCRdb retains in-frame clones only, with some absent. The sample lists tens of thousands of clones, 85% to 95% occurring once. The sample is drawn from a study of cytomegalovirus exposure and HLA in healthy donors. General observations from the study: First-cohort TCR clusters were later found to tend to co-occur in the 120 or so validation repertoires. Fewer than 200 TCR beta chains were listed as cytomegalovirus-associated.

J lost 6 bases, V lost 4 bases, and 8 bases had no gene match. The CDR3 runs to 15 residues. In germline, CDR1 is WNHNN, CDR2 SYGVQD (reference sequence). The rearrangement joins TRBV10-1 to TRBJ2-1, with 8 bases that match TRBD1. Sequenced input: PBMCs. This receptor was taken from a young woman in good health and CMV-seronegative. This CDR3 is CASSGQGAMFNEQFF. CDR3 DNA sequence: TGCGCCAGCAGTGGGCAGGGGGCTATGTTCAATGAGCAGTTCTTC.